The 28 T cell receptor beta chains listed next were all sequenced from one sample in a study of T cell responses to AZD1222 COVID-19 vaccine. TCRdb's copy holds only in-frame clones and misses some; the assay was immunoSEQ multiplex PCR. The sample has 75,000 to 95,000 clones; roughly 89% are singletons. The source was peripheral blood, collected 28 days after the second AZD1222 dose. These receptors all come from an adult who received the AZD1222 COVID-19 vaccine.

This chain uses TRBV7-6 with TRBJ2-5, with D unresolved. The germline CDR1 and CDR2 sequences are SGHVS and FNYEAQ. Trimming pared 3 bases from V and 10 bases from J, leaving 15 bases between. CDR3 length: 13 residues. CDR3 amino acids: CASSFDPPGVQYF. In nucleotides, the CDR3 is TGTGCCAGCAGCTTCGATCCTCCCGGCGTCCAGTACTTC. Based on the CDR3 plus reference TRBV7-6 and TRBJ2-5, the full variable domain is GAGVSQSPRYKVTKRGQDVALRCDPISGHVSLYWYRQALGQGPEFLTYFNYEAQQDKSGLPNDRFSAERPEGSISTLTIQRTEQRDSAMYRCASSFDPPGVQYFGPGTRLLVL.

This clone was counted a single time. The chain uses TRBV4-3 and TRBJ2-1, with unresolved D. The CDR3 contains 15 residues. The V gene lost 0 bases and the J gene lost 0 bases, with 6 bases spanning the gap. Looked up from germline, CDR1 is LGHNA and CDR2 is YSLEER. The CDR3 sequence: CASSQDASSYNEQFF. The CDR3 DNA follows: TGCGCCAGCAGCCAAGATGCTAGCTCCTACAATGAGCAGTTCTTC.

This clone is a singleton in its sample. The rearrangement joins TRBV12-2 to TRBJ2-1. TRBV12-2 is termed a pseudogene. The CDR3 length is 18 residues. CDR3 amino acids: CASRLRIFSGKGTIGQFF. As DNA, the CDR3 is TGTGCAAGTCGCTTACGTATTTTTTCAGGGAAGGGGACCATCGGGCAGTTCTTC.

The chain has TRBV10-1 and TRBJ2-7, with D perhaps TRBD2 (5 bases). The CDR3 has 12 amino acids. The germline V gene encodes CDR1 WNHNN and CDR2 SYGVQD (reference sequence). V lost 2 bases to trimming and J lost 3 bases, with 5 bases between them. CDR3 region: CASSERDYEQYV. The DNA of the CDR3 is TGCGCCAGCAGTGAGCGGGACTACGAGCAGTACGTC.

This clone is a singleton in its sample. This chain links TRBV2 with TRBJ1-2; 9 bases are a match to TRBD1. From germline, CDR1 is SNHLY and CDR2 FYNNEI. The CDR3 spans 15 residues. V shed 2 bases, J shed 4 bases, and the junction held 5 bases outside the gene matches. Here the CDR3 reads CASSETGGVGYGYTF. The CDR3 region has the DNA TGTGCCAGCAGTGAAACAGGGGGCGTCGGCTATGGCTACACCTTC.

The table lists this clone with a count of one. This rearrangement joins TRBV5-4 to TRBJ1-6, with D possibly being TRBD1 (5 bases). The CDR3 sequence is 17 residues long. CDR1 SGHNT and CDR2 YYREEE come from the germline V gene (reference sequence). V was shortened by 5 bases and J by 7 bases, with 22 bases between the two germline ends. CDR3 sequence: CASSLQGSGTTNSPLHF. CDR3 in DNA: TGTGCCAGCAGTCTTCAGGGATCCGGGACGACGAATTCACCCCTCCACTTT.

The rearrangement uses TRBV6-1 and TRBJ1-2; the D is unclear. This CDR3 has 15 amino acids. V was pared by 2 bases and J by 0 bases, with 10 bases between. CDR1 and CDR2 (germline): MNHNS, SASEGT. CDR3 region: CASSETERSNYGYTF. CDR3 nucleotides: TGTGCCAGCAGTGAAACAGAGCGATCTAACTATGGCTACACCTTC.

The V gene is TRBV5-8, the J gene TRBJ2-7; D gene unclear. Germline assignment: CDR1 SGHTS and CDR2 YDEGEE. The CDR3 has 13 residues. Trimming pared 4 bases from V and 3 bases from J, leaving 11 bases between. This CDR3 is CASSAPDLYEQYV. The CDR3 DNA reads as TGTGCCAGCAGCGCACCGGACCTCTACGAGCAGTACGTC.

The chain joins TRBV9 to TRBJ1-2; 9 bases map to TRBD1. Germline CDR1 is SGDLS and CDR2 is YYNGEE. With V trimmed by 3 bases and J by 8 bases, 5 bases remained unmatched. The CDR3 consists of 13 residues. The CDR3 here is CASSGGQGSGYTF. Written as DNA, the CDR3 is TGTGCCAGCAGCGGCGGACAGGGGTCCGGCTACACCTTC. The full variable domain, its missing parts supplied by reference TRBV9 and TRBJ1-2, is DSGVTQTPKHLITATGQRVTLRCSPRSGDLSVYWYQQSLDQGLQFLIQYYNGEERAKGNILERFSAQQFPDLHSELNLSSLELGDSALYFCASSGGQGSGYTFGSGTRLTVV.

The V gene is TRBV5-1, the J gene TRBJ1-4; the match to TRBD1 covers 10 bases. The CDR3 runs to 14 residues. V trimming: 5 bases; J trimming: 8 bases; junction bases outside the gene matches: 6. Looked up from germline, CDR1 is SGHRS and CDR2 is YFSETQ. The CDR3 nucleotides are TGCGCCAGCAGGGCCGGGACAGGGGAGGAAAAACTGTTTTTT. This gives the protein CASRAGTGEEKLFF. The whole variable domain, filled in from reference TRBV5-1 and TRBJ1-4, reads KAGVTQTPRYLIKTRGQQVTLSCSPISGHRSVSWYQQTPGQGLQFLFEYFSETQRNKGNFPGRFSGRQFSNSRSEMNVSTLELGDSALYLCASRAGTGEEKLFFGSGTQLSVL.

The J gene is TRBJ2-5, the V gene TRBV11-2, with 7 bases fitting TRBD2. Trimming removed 3 bases from V and 5 bases from J; junction bases left unmatched: 3. CDR3 length equals 13 residues. Germline loops: CDR1 SGHAT, CDR2 FQNNGV. CDR3 in DNA: TGTGCCAGCAGCTTCACTAGCGATGAGACCCAGTACTTC. It yields the protein CASSFTSDETQYF.

The chain recombines TRBV4-2 with TRBJ1-4; no clear D. This CDR3 spans 14 amino acids. V gave up 0 bases and J gave up 2 bases, with 4 bases separating them. The germline gives CDR1 LGHNA, CDR2 YNFKEQ. The CDR3 sequence is CASSQEGTNEKLFF. The CDR3 DNA reads as TGTGCCAGCAGCCAAGAGGGGACTAATGAAAAACTGTTTTTT.

The V and J genes are TRBV14 and TRBJ2-4; TRBD1 matches at 7 bases. The CDR3 spans 16 residues. Trimming cost V 5 bases and J 0 bases; bases outside gene matches: 7. From germline, CDR1 is SGHDN and CDR2 FVKESK. In nucleotides, the CDR3 is TGTGCCAGCAGCGGGGGACAGTCGATAGCCAAAAACATTCAGTACTTC. It codes for CASSGGQSIAKNIQYF.

This chain links TRBV5-1 with TRBJ1-1; D is perhaps TRBD1 (6 bases). Germline V gene data show CDR1 as SGHRS and CDR2 as YFSETQ. V was clipped by 2 bases and J by 4 bases, with 15 bases between them. This CDR3 comprises 15 residues. The CDR3 loop is CASSFRDTTGTEAFF. CDR3 bases: TGCGCCAGCAGCTTTAGGGACACCACGGGCACTGAAGCTTTCTTT. The whole variable domain, filled in from reference TRBV5-1 and TRBJ1-1, reads KAGVTQTPRYLIKTRGQQVTLSCSPISGHRSVSWYQQTPGQGLQFLFEYFSETQRNKGNFPGRFSGRQFSNSRSEMNVSTLELGDSALYLCASSFRDTTGTEAFFGQGTRLTVV.

The chain uses TRBV5-4 and TRBJ2-3; D is possibly TRBD1 (6 bases). The CDR3 loop spans 15 amino acids. Trimming removed 0 bases at V and 4 bases at J, with 12 bases between. CDR1 SGHNT and CDR2 YYREEE come from the germline V gene (reference sequence). CDR3 residues: CASSLDTGSADTQYF. The DNA of the CDR3 is TGTGCCAGCAGCTTGGATACAGGGTCCGCAGATACGCAGTATTTT. The full variable domain, with the rest looked up from reference TRBV5-4 and TRBJ2-3, is ETGVTQSPTHLIKTRGQQVTLRCSSQSGHNTVSWYQQALGQGPQFIFQYYREEENGRGNFPPRFSGLQFPNYSSELNVNALELDDSALYLCASSLDTGSADTQYFGPGTRLTVL.

V is TRBV5-1 and J is TRBJ2-7; 10 nucleotides align to TRBD1. The CDR3 has 13 residues. V dropped 4 bases and J dropped 6; count of bases not matched to a gene: 4. Germline assignment: CDR1 SGHRS and CDR2 YFSETQ. CDR3 sequence reads: CASSIRTGGEQYV. In DNA form, the CDR3 reads TGCGCCAGCAGCATCAGGACAGGGGGCGAGCAGTACGTC.

The chain links TRBV5-6 to TRBJ2-5; TRBD1 might be the D (6 bases). The CDR3 is made up of 15 amino acids. Germline V CDR1 and CDR2: SGHDT, YYEEEE. Trimming removed 5 bases from V and 2 bases from J, with 16 bases in between. The CDR3 DNA sequence: TGTGCCAGCAGAGAGACCGGGACAAAGCAAGAGACCCAGTACTTC. Its translation: CASRETGTKQETQYF.

The rearrangement joins TRBV21-1 to TRBJ1-3. TRBV21-1 is deemed a pseudogene. The CDR3 runs 16 residues. CDR3 sequence (DNA): TGTGCCAGCAGCAAAGCTAGACGGACCTCTGGAAACACCATATATTTT. The encoded protein is CASSKARRTSGNTIYF.

V usage is TRBV29-1 and J usage is TRBJ1-1; 7 bases line up with TRBD1. Germline assignment: CDR1 SQVTM and CDR2 ANQGSEA. This CDR3 has 14 residues. V shed 7 bases, J shed 4 bases, and the junction held 12 bases outside the gene matches. DNA of the CDR3: TGCAGCGCCGGGACAGTAAGGGGGTTCACTGAAGCTTTCTTT. This encodes CSAGTVRGFTEAFF.

This chain uses TRBV7-2 with TRBJ1-5, with 9 bases aligning to TRBD1. The germline V gene has CDR1 SGHTA and CDR2 FQGNSA. Unmatched junction bases numbered 4, after V lost 4 bases and J lost 6 bases. CDR3 length: 14 amino acids. The chain's CDR3 is CASSSDRGAQPQHF. In DNA form, the CDR3 reads TGTGCCAGCAGCTCCGACAGGGGGGCTCAGCCCCAGCATTTT.

As to this clone: Other nucleotide sequences in the sample specify the same CDR3. The rearrangement joins TRBV9 to TRBJ2-5, with D hard to call. CDR1 and CDR2 (germline): SGDLS, YYNGEE. The ends were cut back, 2 bases at V and 2 bases at J, with 7 bases in the middle. The CDR3 consists of 13 residues. The CDR3 reads CASSVSSQETQYF. As DNA, the CDR3 is TGTGCCAGCAGCGTTAGTAGTCAAGAGACCCAGTACTTC.

V and J are TRBV3-1 (or the pseudogene TRBV3-2) and TRBJ1-6; 7 bases map to TRBD1. The CDR3 loop spans 13 amino acids. V lost 6 bases, J lost 6 bases, and 2 bases stayed unmatched. Looked up from germline, CDR1 is LGHDT and CDR2 is YNNKEL (reference sequence). CDR3 nucleotides: TGTGCCAGCAGTGACAGGGTTAATTCACCCCTCCACTTT. Protein: CASSDRVNSPLHF.

The chain combines TRBV27 with TRBJ1-2; D might be TRBD1 (5 bases). This CDR3 contains 14 residues. Trimming left V 2 bases short and J 2 bases short, with 9 bases between. Per germline, CDR1 MNHEY and CDR2 SMNVEV (reference sequence). CDR3 sequence: CASSLGGYNYGYTF. The CDR3 coding sequence is TGTGCCAGCAGTTTAGGGGGATACAACTATGGCTACACCTTC.

The chain links TRBV3-1 (or the pseudogene TRBV3-2) to TRBJ1-3; no clear D. CDR1 LGHDT and CDR2 YNNKEL come from the germline V gene (reference sequence). V dropped 0 bases and J dropped 4 bases, with 10 bases sitting between them. The CDR3 has 15 amino acids. CDR3 residues: CASSQEGGFGNTIYF. The DNA of the CDR3 is TGTGCCAGCAGCCAAGAAGGAGGGTTCGGAAACACCATATATTTT.

The chain links TRBV7-6 to TRBJ2-2; D might be TRBD1 or TRBD2, each matching 5 bases. The CDR3 is 16 residues long. The V end lost 1 base, the J end lost 4 bases, and 13 bases lay between the germline ends. In germline, CDR1 is SGHVS, CDR2 FNYEAQ. The CDR3, as DNA: TGTGCCAGCAGCTTAGGGCTGGGGGTCGTCACCGGGGAGCTGTTTTTT. Protein sequence: CASSLGLGVVTGELFF.

The chain links TRBV20-1 to TRBJ2-7; D not resolved. The V gene's germline CDR1 is DFQATT and CDR2 SNEGSKA (reference sequence). V was clipped by 5 bases and J by 6 bases, with 8 bases between them. The CDR3 runs to 10 residues. DNA of the CDR3: TGCAGTGCTGAATCCGGCGAGCAGTACGTC. Its protein product is CSAESGEQYV.

This clone was detected only once. V is TRBV29-1 and J is TRBJ1-4; unclear D gene. The germline V gene encodes CDR1 SQVTM and CDR2 ANQGSEA. The CDR3 extends over 12 amino acids. V shed 4 bases and J shed 3 bases, with 6 bases lying between them. The CDR3 bases are TGCAGCGTTGGAGGTCCTAATGAAAAACTGTTTTTT. This sequence encodes CSVGGPNEKLFF.

The gene calls are TRBV5-1 and TRBJ2-3; TRBD1 matches at 10 bases. CDR1 is SGHRS and CDR2 is YFSETQ in the germline V gene. The CDR3 contains 15 residues. The ends lost 4 bases at V and 3 bases at J; junction bases unmatched: 5. The CDR3 nucleotides are TGCGCCAGCAGCACTCGGGACAGGGGAACAGATACGCAGTATTTT. This encodes CASSTRDRGTDTQYF.